The source of this TCR beta chain is a study of cytomegalovirus exposure and HLA in healthy donors. About the research overall: Around 86 million unique TCRs, all from HLA-typed donors, were included in an early release of the data.

Study-wide points: The authors enumerated around 150 TCR beta chains as linked to cytomegalovirus.

About this clone itself: The antigen remains undetermined.

Use of 60 Vbeta and 13 Jbeta primers characterized the PCR. The data were produced by immunoSEQ multiplex PCR, yet TCRdb's version contains in-frame clones alone and is incomplete. The table lists roughly 140,000 clones, 80% of them singletons. Donors were nominally healthy when sampled, though unrecorded immune exposures were likely. Germline V gene lookup returns CDR1 KGHSH and CDR2 LQKENI. The CDR3 totals 15 residues. Trimming cost V 2 bases and J 0 bases; bases outside gene matches: 1. J is TRBJ1-1 and V is TRBV18, with 9 bases lining up with TRBD1. Source material: PBMCs. The sequence was collected from a man aged 40-55 years in good health and CMV-seropositive. CDR3 in amino acids: CASSPGTGLNTEAFF. In DNA form, the CDR3 reads TGTGCCAGCTCACCAGGGACAGGGCTGAACACTGAAGCTTTCTTT.